These 22 T cell receptor beta chains share one sample of origin, sequenced in a study of PD-1 blockade in classical Hodgkin lymphoma. The time point is: newly diagnosed, previously untreated cHL patient sample. Sequenced by immunoSEQ multiplex PCR; TCRdb stores in-frame clones only, minus some. The data hold 70,000 or so clones, with roughly 93% observed a single time. Sequenced material: peripheral blood mononuclear cells (PBMCs). These receptors came from a human donor with classical Hodgkin lymphoma.

The chain joins TRBV19 to TRBJ2-2; D is unclear. Trimming stripped 5 bases from V and 2 bases from J, with 9 bases between. Germline CDR1 is LNHDA and CDR2 is SQIVND (reference sequence). CDR3 length: 14 residues. For the CDR3, the DNA is TGTGCCAGTAGTGCCGGCAGTAACACCGGGGAGCTGTTTTTT. This sequence encodes CASSAGSNTGELFF.

This clone was recorded once. V is TRBV5-4 and J is TRBJ2-1; the D is unclear. The germline V and J ends were trimmed by 4 bases and 8 bases, with 13 bases remaining between them. Germline V gene sequence: CDR1 SGHNT, CDR2 YYREEE (reference sequence). This CDR3 comprises 13 residues. CDR3 protein: CASSVGSTDEQFF. DNA for the CDR3: TGTGCCAGCAGCGTTGGTAGTACGGATGAGCAGTTCTTC.

The chain employs TRBV5-1 and TRBJ2-2; TRBD2 might be the D (5 bases). V lost 0 bases and J lost 5, with 11 bases in between. The CDR3 is made up of 15 amino acids. The germline V gene has CDR1 SGHRS and CDR2 YFSETQ. DNA of the CDR3: TGCGCCAGCAGCTTGGGACAAACGGGGACCGGGGAGCTGTTTTTT. Protein: CASSLGQTGTGELFF.

V is TRBV7-9 and J is TRBJ1-4; tentative D call: TRBD1 (6 bases). The ends were cut back, 0 bases at V and 7 bases at J, with 12 bases in the middle. This CDR3 has 15 amino acids. The germline V gene has CDR1 SEHNR and CDR2 FQNEAQ (reference sequence). The CDR3 DNA is TGTGCCAGCAGCTTAGCGGCAGGGGACTTTGAAAAACTGTTTTTT. Translation gives CASSLAAGDFEKLFF.

V gene TRBV19 combines with J gene TRBJ1-6, with D possibly TRBD1 on 5 matching bases. Trimming took off 4 bases at V and 0 bases at J, with 16 bases between the two ends. This CDR3 is built from 18 residues. The germline V gene has CDR1 LNHDA and CDR2 SQIVND (reference sequence). CDR3 residues: CASSTSGRISSYNSPLHF. In DNA, the CDR3 is TGTGCCAGTAGTACCTCGGGACGGATCAGCTCCTATAATTCACCCCTCCACTTT.

As to this clone: Different DNA sequences within this sample yield the same CDR3. V and J are TRBV18 and TRBJ1-1; no clear D. CDR3 length: 16 residues. Looked up from germline, CDR1 is KGHSH and CDR2 is LQKENI. The V end was cut by 0 bases, the J end by 0 bases, with 11 bases between. For the CDR3, the DNA is TGTGCCAGCTCACCACCGAAAAATAACATGAACACTGAAGCTTTCTTT. It encodes CASSPPKNNMNTEAFF.

The table lists this clone with a few counts. V is TRBV25-1 and J is TRBJ2-2; tentative D call: TRBD1 (6 bases). Germline CDR1 reads MGHDK; CDR2 reads SYGVNS. V gave up 3 bases and J gave up 3 bases, with 14 bases separating them. The CDR3 has 16 amino acids. The CDR3, as DNA: TGTGCCAGCAGTGATCCCGCCAGGGGCGACACCGGGGAGCTGTTTTTT. Residues: CASSDPARGDTGELFF.

V is TRBV6-1 and J is TRBJ2-3; TRBD2 agrees at 11 bases. Losses at the gene ends were 6 bases for V and 1 base for J; bases not matched to a gene: 3. The CDR3 is 15 residues long. Germline CDR1 reads MNHNS; CDR2 reads SASEGT. The CDR3 loop reads CASSLTSGGTDTQYF. The CDR3 DNA follows: TGTGCCAGCAGCCTGACTAGCGGGGGCACAGATACGCAGTATTTT.

This clone has a single count. This chain uses TRBV19 with TRBJ2-2; D unclear. The V end was cut by 6 bases, the J end by 3 bases, with 14 bases between. The CDR3 spans 15 residues. Germline V gives CDR1 LNHDA, CDR2 SQIVND (reference sequence). CDR3 residues: CASRWTDTYTGELFF. The DNA for the CDR3 is TGTGCCAGTAGGTGGACGGATACCTACACCGGGGAGCTGTTTTTT. Looking up the rest from reference TRBV19 and TRBJ2-2 gives the full variable domain: DGGITQSPKYLFRKEGQNVTLSCEQNLNHDAMYWYRQDPGQGLRLIYYSQIVNDFQKGDIAEGYSVSREKKESFPLTVTSAQKNPTAFYLCASRWTDTYTGELFFGEGSRLTVL.

This chain joins TRBV28 and TRBJ1-5; 8 bases fit TRBD1. V was pared by 8 bases and J by 5 bases, with 8 bases of the junction left unmatched. The CDR3 is 14 amino acids. Germline lookup yields CDR1 MDHEN and CDR2 SYDVKM. CDR3 residues: CASQDREVYQPQHF. Here the CDR3 DNA reads TGTGCCAGCCAGGACAGGGAGGTCTATCAGCCCCAGCATTTT.

The chain links TRBV15 to TRBJ1-5, with D possibly TRBD1 on 5 matching bases. The V and J ends lost 3 bases and 7 bases respectively, with 13 bases between them. This CDR3 has 14 amino acids. The germline V gene has CDR1 LNHNV and CDR2 YYDKDF (reference sequence). The CDR3 sequence is CATSRGQGPQPQHF. In nucleotides, the CDR3 is TGTGCCACCAGCAGGGGGCAGGGACCACAGCCCCAGCATTTT.

The chain combines TRBV5-5 with TRBJ1-2; the D gene is possibly TRBD1 (6 bases). The CDR3 runs 13 residues. CDR1 SGHKS and CDR2 YYEKEE come from the germline V gene (reference sequence). The ends were cut back, 4 bases at V and 2 bases at J, with 9 bases in the middle. CDR3: CASSDGQNYGYTF. The CDR3 DNA reads TGTGCCAGCAGCGACGGACAGAACTATGGCTACACCTTC.

This sequence joins TRBV30 and TRBJ2-3; D not certain. From germline, CDR1 is GTSNPN and CDR2 SVGIG (reference sequence). This CDR3 region has 14 residues. Trimming removed 7 bases at V and 0 bases at J, with 14 bases between. The CDR3 nucleotides are TGTGCCTCCCGAGGACGGTGGAGCACAGATACGCAGTATTTT. The encoded protein is CASRGRWSTDTQYF.

The rearrangement links TRBV19 to TRBJ1-5, with no clear D. V was cut by 2 bases and J by 7 bases, with 9 bases left in between. CDR3 length: 13 amino acids. Germline assignment: CDR1 LNHDA and CDR2 SQIVND (reference sequence). The CDR3 bases are TGTGCCAGTAGTATAATAGGATGGCAGCCCCAGCATTTT. It codes for CASSIIGWQPQHF.

The chain recombines TRBV5-1 with TRBJ1-1, with 9 bases identical to TRBD1. Germline-derived CDR1 and CDR2 are SGHRS and YFSETQ. V lost 4 bases to trimming and J lost 5 bases; unmatched junction nucleotides: 6. The CDR3 is 14 residues long. CDR3 bases: TGCGCCAGCAGCCCCGGGACAGGGAAGACTGAAGCTTTCTTT. Translated, it gives CASSPGTGKTEAFF.

Of note for this clone: This CDR3 is also generated by other DNA sequences in the sample. The chain carries TRBV2 and TRBJ2-1, with TRBD2 identical over 11 bases. CDR1 is SNHLY, CDR2 FYNNEI, per germline. The V and J ends lost 0 bases and 3 bases, in that order; junction bases with no gene match: 1. The CDR3 totals 16 residues. The CDR3 DNA is TGTGCCAGCAGTGAAGCTGGACTAGCGGGCTACAATGAGCAGTTCTTC. Protein product: CASSEAGLAGYNEQFF.

V and J are TRBV29-1 and TRBJ2-1; D is unresolved. Trimming removed 2 bases from V and 7 bases from J, with 21 bases in between. The CDR3 contains 16 residues. From germline, CDR1 is SQVTM and CDR2 ANQGSEA. In nucleotides, the CDR3 is TGCAGCGTTGAAACAAAGGCACTGTCAAGAGTGAATGAGCAGTTCTTC. Encoded protein: CSVETKALSRVNEQFF.

V is TRBV5-6 and J is TRBJ2-5; 7 nucleotides match TRBD1. Trimming cost V 0 bases and J 2 bases; bases outside gene matches: 10. The length of the CDR3 is 17 residues. Per the germline V gene, CDR1 is SGHDT and CDR2 is YYEEEE. CDR3 residues: CASSLGSTRGYQETQYF. The CDR3, as DNA: TGTGCCAGCAGCTTGGGGTCAACCAGGGGGTATCAAGAGACCCAGTACTTC.

The CDR3 nucleotides read TGTGCCAGTAGCCCCATTCGAGGCAATGAGCAGTTCTTC. This encodes CASSPIRGNEQFF. This chain links TRBV19 with TRBJ2-1, with D unclear. Trimming left V 6 bases short and J 6 bases short, with 12 bases between. This CDR3 has 13 amino acids. CDR1 and CDR2 from the germline V gene are LNHDA and SQIVND (reference sequence). The full variable domain, rest sourced from reference TRBV19 and TRBJ2-1, is DGGITQSPKYLFRKEGQNVTLSCEQNLNHDAMYWYRQDPGQGLRLIYYSQIVNDFQKGDIAEGYSVSREKKESFPLTVTSAQKNPTAFYLCASSPIRGNEQFFGPGTRLTVL.

The CDR3 region has the DNA TGTGCCAGCAGCATAGCGGAGTCCTACAATGAGCAGTTCTTC. It specifies CASSIAESYNEQFF. The V call is TRBV28, the J call TRBJ2-1, with a possible D match to TRBD2 (6 bases). V lost 6 bases and J 1 base, leaving 10 bases between the germline ends. From germline, CDR1 is MDHEN and CDR2 SYDVKM. This CDR3 has 14 amino acids.

The chain links TRBV6-5 to TRBJ1-1; possibly TRBD1 for D (5 bases). The V end lost 6 bases, the J end lost 0 bases, and 11 bases lay between the germline ends. The CDR3 loop spans 14 amino acids. Germline assignment: CDR1 MNHEY and CDR2 SVGAGI. The CDR3 coding sequence is TGTGCCAGCAGCTACCGACAGATGAACACTGAAGCTTTCTTT. Translation gives CASSYRQMNTEAFF.

The chain employs TRBV18 and TRBJ2-5, with D possibly being TRBD1 (5 bases). Germline lookup yields CDR1 KGHSH and CDR2 LQKENI. V shed 6 bases and J shed 3 bases, with 11 bases lying between them. This CDR3 contains 13 residues. CDR3 loop: CASSPDREETQYF. CDR3 DNA: TGTGCCAGCTCGCCAGACAGAGAAGAGACCCAGTACTTC.